This is a list of T cell receptor beta chains from one sample in a study of glioma-infiltrating T cells. TCRdb processed the multiplex PCR reads anew with MiXCR; each CDR3 protein has one entry. The sample lists 4,500 to 6,000 distinct CDR3 sequences; roughly 32% were seen once. Sequencing was carried out using glioma tissue, nonneoplastic brain tissue, or PBMCs (not recorded which). These receptors came from a human donor with low-grade glioma or glioblastoma, undergoing nonglioma brain surgery, or in good health (not recorded which). The CDR3 runs from the conserved cysteine through the conserved F or W. A D gene is named only where the DNA matches it firmly. The size of a clone is reported for some rows only, either as once, few or many, or as a class for expanded clones.

j_call: TRBJ2-5
v_call: TRBV5-5
clone_size: NA
d_call: NA
cdr3_aa: CASSYPAGVMEETQYF
cdr3_nt: TGTGCCAGCAGCTACCCGGCAGGGGTTATGGAAGAGACCCAGTACTTC

j_call: TRBJ2-5
v_call: TRBV6-1
clone_size: large
d_call: NA
cdr3_aa: CASSAIRGLQETQYF
cdr3_nt: TGTGCCAGCAGTGCAATCCGGGGGTTACAAGAGACCCAGTACTTC

j_call: TRBJ2-7
v_call: TRBV5-6
clone_size: few
d_call: TRBD1
cdr3_aa: CASSAGTDLTYEQYF
cdr3_nt: TGTGCCAGCAGCGCCGGGACAGATCTTACCTACGAGCAGTACTTC

j_call: TRBJ2-1
v_call: TRBV20-1
clone_size: medium-sized
d_call: TRBD2
cdr3_aa: CSARPGGLAGTPNEQFF
cdr3_nt: TGCAGTGCTAGGCCGGGCGGACTAGCGGGGACCCCCAATGAGCAGTTCTTC

j_call: TRBJ1-1
v_call: TRBV25-1
clone_size: few
d_call: NA
cdr3_aa: CASSPTGSVTEAFF
cdr3_nt: TGTGCCAGCAGTCCTACAGGGAGTGTGACTGAAGCTTTCTTT

j_call: TRBJ2-1
v_call: TRBV20-1
clone_size: once
d_call: TRBD2
cdr3_aa: CSANGTIAGGLYNEQFF
cdr3_nt: TGCAGTGCTAATGGAACAATAGCGGGGGGATTGTACAATGAGCAGTTCTTC

j_call: TRBJ2-1
v_call: TRBV6-1
clone_size: NA
d_call: NA
cdr3_aa: CASSNRVLGQFF
cdr3_nt: TGTGCCAGCAGTAACAGGGTGCTCGGGCAGTTCTTC

j_call: TRBJ2-3
v_call: TRBV19
clone_size: medium-sized
d_call: NA
cdr3_aa: CASSPLGGLGTDTQYF
cdr3_nt: TGTGCCAGTAGCCCCCTGGGGGGGCTCGGCACAGATACGCAGTATTTT

j_call: TRBJ1-2
v_call: TRBV20-1
clone_size: medium-sized
d_call: NA
cdr3_aa: CSARAPPGQELYGYTF
cdr3_nt: TGCAGTGCTAGAGCTCCTCCGGGACAAGAACTCTATGGCTACACCTTC

j_call: TRBJ2-7
v_call: TRBV6-2/TRBV6-3
clone_size: NA
d_call: NA
cdr3_aa: CTSNYMGYEQYF
cdr3_nt: TGTACCAGCAATTACATGGGTTACGAGCAGTACTTC

j_call: TRBJ2-1
v_call: TRBV27
clone_size: large
d_call: NA
cdr3_aa: CASSPQGYEQFF
cdr3_nt: TGTGCCAGCAGCCCACAGGGCTATGAGCAGTTCTTC

j_call: TRBJ1-5
v_call: TRBV19
clone_size: medium-sized
d_call: TRBD1
cdr3_aa: CATKGQGNQPQHF
cdr3_nt: TGTGCCACCAAGGGACAGGGTAACCAGCCCCAGCATTTT

j_call: TRBJ2-1
v_call: TRBV2
clone_size: many
d_call: TRBD1
cdr3_aa: CASNTPPGQSYNEQFF
cdr3_nt: TGTGCCAGCAACACACCCCCGGGACAGTCTTACAATGAGCAGTTCTTC

j_call: TRBJ2-1
v_call: TRBV15
clone_size: medium-sized
d_call: TRBD2
cdr3_aa: CATSSQPGLAGEQFF
cdr3_nt: TGTGCCACCAGCAGTCAGCCGGGACTAGCGGGTGAGCAGTTCTTC

j_call: TRBJ2-1
v_call: TRBV19
clone_size: many
d_call: TRBD2
cdr3_aa: CASRPLTSGGNEQFF
cdr3_nt: TGTGCCAGTAGACCCCTGACTAGCGGGGGAAATGAGCAGTTCTTC

j_call: TRBJ1-3
v_call: TRBV4-3
clone_size: NA
d_call: NA
cdr3_aa: CASSQDGQEYVSGGTIYF
cdr3_nt: TGCGCCAGCAGCCAAGACGGACAAGAATATGTCTCTGGAGGCACCATATATTTT

j_call: TRBJ1-5
v_call: TRBV5-1
clone_size: medium-sized
d_call: NA
cdr3_aa: CALGRINEPQHF
cdr3_nt: TGCGCCCTCGGGCGAATAAACGAGCCCCAGCATTTT

j_call: TRBJ2-1
v_call: TRBV20-1
clone_size: medium-sized
d_call: TRBD1
cdr3_aa: CSAETGGSDNEQFF
cdr3_nt: TGCAGTGCTGAGACAGGGGGGAGCGACAATGAGCAGTTCTTC

j_call: TRBJ1-1
v_call: TRBV12-3/TRBV12-4
clone_size: NA
d_call: NA
cdr3_aa: CAGSRLGTTNTEAFF
cdr3_nt: TGTGCCGGCAGCAGACTTGGGACCACGAACACTGAAGCTTTCTTT

j_call: TRBJ2-3
v_call: TRBV11-2
clone_size: medium-sized
d_call: TRBD2
cdr3_aa: CASSPWTSGTDTQYF
cdr3_nt: TGTGCCAGCAGCCCGTGGACTAGCGGCACAGATACGCAGTATTTT

j_call: TRBJ2-1
v_call: TRBV20-1
clone_size: medium-sized
d_call: NA
cdr3_aa: CSARFGIGNEQFF
cdr3_nt: TGCAGTGCTAGATTTGGGATCGGGAATGAGCAGTTCTTC

j_call: TRBJ2-1
v_call: TRBV14
clone_size: medium-sized
d_call: NA
cdr3_aa: CASSVIPGHEQFF
cdr3_nt: TGTGCCAGCAGTGTTATTCCGGGCCACGAGCAGTTCTTC

j_call: TRBJ2-5
v_call: TRBV6-2/TRBV6-3
clone_size: large
d_call: NA
cdr3_aa: CASSFVGETQYF
cdr3_nt: TGTGCCAGCAGTTTTGTTGGAGAGACCCAGTACTTC

j_call: TRBJ2-6
v_call: TRBV7-2
clone_size: medium-sized
d_call: NA
cdr3_aa: CASSLDRYSGANVLTF
cdr3_nt: TGTGCCAGCAGCTTGGACAGATACTCTGGGGCCAACGTCCTGACTTTC

j_call: TRBJ2-1
v_call: TRBV3-1
clone_size: many
d_call: NA
cdr3_aa: CASSQDVRAEQFF
cdr3_nt: TGTGCCAGCAGCCAAGATGTACGGGCTGAGCAGTTCTTC

j_call: TRBJ2-2
v_call: TRBV20-1
clone_size: medium-sized
d_call: TRBD2
cdr3_aa: CSARATSTNTGELFF
cdr3_nt: TGCAGTGCTAGAGCGACTAGCACGAACACCGGGGAGCTGTTTTTT

j_call: TRBJ1-4
v_call: TRBV10-2
clone_size: many
d_call: NA
cdr3_aa: CASSESSRGFGEKLFF
cdr3_nt: TGCGCCAGCAGTGAGTCGAGCCGGGGCTTTGGCGAAAAACTGTTTTTT

j_call: TRBJ2-7
v_call: TRBV7-9
clone_size: medium-sized
d_call: NA
cdr3_aa: CASSSGPSLEQYF
cdr3_nt: TGTGCCAGCAGCTCCGGGCCTTCGTTAGAGCAGTACTTC

j_call: TRBJ1-1
v_call: TRBV24-1
clone_size: medium-sized
d_call: NA
cdr3_aa: CASGQPRGTEAFF
cdr3_nt: TGTGCCTCAGGACAGCCGCGAGGCACTGAAGCTTTCTTT

j_call: TRBJ2-3
v_call: TRBV19
clone_size: medium-sized
d_call: NA
cdr3_aa: CASSIESRGYTDTQYF
cdr3_nt: TGTGCCAGTAGTATAGAGTCCCGGGGGTATACAGATACGCAGTATTTT

j_call: TRBJ1-5
v_call: TRBV5-1
clone_size: many
d_call: NA
cdr3_aa: CASSLAGDSNQPQHF
cdr3_nt: TGCGCCAGCAGCTTGGCCGGTGATAGCAATCAGCCCCAGCATTTT

j_call: TRBJ1-1
v_call: TRBV28
clone_size: NA
d_call: TRBD1
cdr3_aa: CASSPPATGDTEAFF
cdr3_nt: TGTGCCAGCAGCCCACCGGCGACAGGGGACACTGAAGCTTTCTTT

j_call: TRBJ1-1
v_call: TRBV7-3
clone_size: NA
d_call: NA
cdr3_aa: CASSGLTKPLNEAFF
cdr3_nt: TGTGCCAGCAGCGGTTTAACAAAGCCCCTAAATGAAGCTTTCTTT